This passage covers 6 T cell receptor beta chains from one sample sequenced in a study of CD8 T cells in ankylosing spondylitis. Their antigens are not known. TCRdb reprocessed the 5' RACE reads via MiXCR and lists one record per CDR3 protein. The sample shows 470,000 or so distinct CDR3 sequences, roughly a quarter of them seen only once. Points from the study as a whole: What appeared characteristic of ankylosing spondylitis blood was a TCR beta motif of fewer than ten highly homologous variants.

The sequencing input was blood, either unsorted or a sorted T cell fraction (not recorded which). The receptors come from a male donor with ankylosing spondylitis.

This clonotype was counted between two and nine times. The chain carries TRBV5-1 and TRBJ2-1; 7 nucleotides agree with TRBD2. The trim removed 4 bases at V and 3 bases at J, leaving 10 bases unmatched. Germline V gene data show CDR1 as SGHRS and CDR2 as YFSETQ. The CDR3 extends over 16 amino acids. The CDR3: CASSGGGAGIYNEQFF. The CDR3 DNA reads TGCGCCAGCAGCGGGGGGGGAGCGGGTATCTACAATGAGCAGTTCTTC.

This clonotype came up many times. This rearrangement joins TRBV7-9 to TRBJ1-4; 8 bases match TRBD1. Germline V gene sequence: CDR1 SEHNR, CDR2 FQNEAQ (reference sequence). With V trimmed by 4 bases and J by 5 bases, 3 bases remained unmatched. This CDR3 contains 14 residues. The CDR3, as DNA: TGTGCCAGCAGCTCGGACAGGGCGAATGAAAAACTGTTTTTT. Amino acids: CASSSDRANEKLFF. Full variable domain (remainder filled in from reference TRBV7-9 and TRBJ1-4): DTGVSQNPRHKITKRGQNVTFRCDPISEHNRLYWYRQTLGQGPEFLTYFQNEAQLEKSRLLSDRFSAERPKGSFSTLEIQRTEQGDSAMYLCASSSDRANEKLFFGSGTQLSVL.

CDR3 nucleotides: TGTGCCACCAGCTCTGGTTACAATGAGCAGTTCTTC. As protein: CATSSGYNEQFF. This chain joins TRBV15 and TRBJ2-1; unclear D gene. The CDR3 loop spans 12 amino acids. Trimming left V 5 bases short and J 4 bases short, with 6 bases between. Germline V gene lookup returns CDR1 LNHNV and CDR2 YYDKDF (reference sequence).

Only a few counts were recorded for this clonotype. This chain joins TRBV6-5 and TRBJ1-5, with a tentative D call TRBD1 (5 bases). The CDR3 covers 16 residues. Germline values: CDR1 MNHEY, CDR2 SVGAGI. V lost 3 bases, J lost 9 bases, and 21 bases lay in between. CDR3 amino acids: CASSYYPDNLAGPQHF. CDR3 DNA sequence: TGTGCCAGCAGTTATTATCCGGACAACCTTGCCGGGCCCCAGCATTTT.

This clonotype appeared a few times. V gene TRBV15 combines with J gene TRBJ1-2; D may be TRBD1 (6 bases). Germline CDR1 and CDR2: LNHNV and YYDKDF (reference sequence). Trimming took off 4 bases at V and 0 bases at J, with 9 bases between the two ends. The CDR3 runs to 14 residues. CDR3 loop: CATSISGANYGYTF. Here the CDR3 DNA reads TGTGCCACCAGCATTTCAGGGGCTAACTATGGCTACACCTTC. The variable domain in full, completed from reference TRBV15 and TRBJ1-2, reads DAMVIQNPRYQVTQFGKPVTLSCSQTLNHNVMYWYQQKSSQAPKLLFHYYDKDFNNEADTPDNFQSRRPNTSFCFLDIRSPGLGDTAMYLCATSISGANYGYTFGSGTRLTVV.

V gene TRBV3-1 combines with J gene TRBJ2-2; 9 bases align to TRBD2. The length of the CDR3 is 16 residues. The germline gives CDR1 LGHDT, CDR2 YNNKEL (reference sequence). Losses at the gene ends were 5 bases for V and 7 bases for J; bases not matched to a gene: 11. The CDR3 here is CASSAPGGRAFGELFF. The CDR3 DNA follows: TGTGCCAGCAGCGCCCCCGGCGGGAGGGCGTTCGGGGAGCTGTTTTTT.